This section outlines one TCR beta chain sequence together with its context. Its antigen is as yet unknown. This specimen belongs to a study of T-cell memory formation after mild COVID-19. Study-level findings and limits: Pre-infection memory carried some responding clones, suggesting that cross-reactive memory joined. Later expanders leaned toward CD4+, whereas clones contracting from day 15 to 85 were balanced CD4/CD8. CD4+ contracting clones were mainly CM and EM; CD8+ ones, EMRA.

V lost 6 bases, J lost 7 bases, and 7 bases lay in between. This CDR3 has 11 residues. Sample barcodes and UMIs were carried by the TCR alpha and TCR beta cDNA libraries that 5'RACE generated with constant-segment primers. MiXCR, run by TCRdb on the 5' RACE reads, gives a single entry per CDR3 protein. Among roughly 620,000 distinct CDR3 sequences listed, roughly 18% were seen once. Sequences were obtained from PBMCs or a T cell subset sorted from them (not recorded which). This TCR was sampled from an adult woman who had mild COVID-19 (a few samples of this study predate the infection). Cell type and time point are not known. The chain recombines TRBV12-3 or TRBV12-4 with TRBJ2-4; D tentatively fits TRBD1 or TRBD2 (5 bases each). Here the CDR3 DNA reads TGTGCCAGCAGGGGGGAGAACATTCAGTACTTC. It translates to CASRGENIQYF.